Each of the 16 T cell receptor beta chains below was sequenced from the same sample in a study of identical twins. TCRdb used MiXCR to reprocess the 5' RACE reads, holding one entry per CDR3 protein. The top ten hold over 0.25% of the sample, which has some 1,600,000 distinct CDR3 sequences, around 33% seen once. The sequencing sample was made of cord blood. These receptors all stem from a newborn girl in good health.

The chain carries TRBV6-5 and TRBJ1-1; TRBD1 is a possible D gene (5 bases). Deletions cut 7 bases from V and 8 bases from J, with 17 bases between. CDR1 and CDR2 from the germline V gene are MNHEY and SVGAGI. The CDR3 runs to 13 residues. The CDR3 nucleotides are TGTGCCAGCACCCTCTCCAATCAGGGAGAAGCTTTCTTT. Encoded protein: CASTLSNQGEAFF.

This chain connects TRBV27 to TRBJ1-2; 8 nucleotides agree with TRBD1. J lost 4 bases, V lost 3 bases, and 7 bases had no gene match. The CDR3 has 15 amino acids. CDR1 and CDR2 from the germline V gene are MNHEY and SMNVEV (reference sequence). The CDR3 nucleotides read TGTGCCAGCAGTTTTAGTTCAGGGGGCGGCTATGGCTACACCTTC. Translation: CASSFSSGGGYGYTF.

Worth noting for this clonotype: A much larger clone differs by one base, so this may be a read error. V and J are TRBV10-3 and TRBJ2-3; the match to TRBD2 covers 13 bases. CDR3 length: 18 amino acids. The germline V gene has CDR1 ENHRY and CDR2 SYGVKD. The CDR3 spells CAISEPGLAGSKGDAQYF. The CDR3 nucleotides read TGTGCCATCAGTGAGCCGGGACTAGCGGGATCCAAGGGAGATGCGCAGTATTTT.

The J gene is TRBJ1-2, the V gene TRBV30; 8 bases are shared with TRBD1. Losses at the gene ends were 2 bases for V and 4 bases for J; bases not matched to a gene: 9. Germline CDR1 reads GTSNPN; CDR2 reads SVGIG (reference sequence). The CDR3 loop spans 15 amino acids. CDR3 nucleotides: TGTGCCTGGAGTAGGAGGGACAGGAGACTCTATGGCTACACCTTC. Amino acid sequence: CAWSRRDRRLYGYTF. The full variable domain, with the rest looked up from reference TRBV30 and TRBJ1-2, is SQTIHQWPATLVQPVGSPLSLECTVEGTSNPNLYWYRQAAGRGLQLLFYSVGIGQISSEVPQNLSASRPQDRQFILSSKKLLLSDSGFYLCAWSRRDRRLYGYTFGSGTRLTVV.

This clonotype was seen many times. The gene calls are TRBV7-2 and TRBJ1-2; D not certain. This CDR3 region has 15 residues. The V end lost 1 base, the J end lost 0 bases, and 9 bases lay between the germline ends. Germline V gene lookup returns CDR1 SGHTA and CDR2 FQGNSA. The CDR3 here is CASSLVAGSNYGYTF. CDR3 in DNA: TGTGCCAGCAGCTTAGTGGCAGGCTCTAACTATGGCTACACCTTC.

This clonotype has a handful of counts. This chain links TRBV7-2 with TRBJ1-2, with D possibly being TRBD1 (5 bases). CDR1 and CDR2 from the germline V gene are SGHTA and FQGNSA. V lost 2 bases and J lost 5, with 24 bases in between. The CDR3 totals 18 residues. The CDR3 spells CASSLTRAGSAVRYGYTF. For the CDR3, the DNA is TGTGCCAGCAGCTTAACAAGGGCAGGGTCGGCGGTAAGGTATGGCTACACCTTC. The full variable domain, its missing parts supplied by reference TRBV7-2 and TRBJ1-2, is GAGVSQSPSNKVTEKGKDVELRCDPISGHTALYWYRQSLGQGLEFLIYFQGNSAPDKSGLPSDRFSAERTGGSVSTLTIQRTQQEDSAVYLCASSLTRAGSAVRYGYTFGSGTRLTVV.

The table lists this clonotype with a few counts. V and J are TRBV10-3 and TRBJ2-2, with TRBD2 identical over 9 bases. The CDR3 consists of 17 residues. CDR1 is ENHRY, CDR2 SYGVKD, per germline. V gave up 6 bases and J gave up 1 base; unmatched junction bases: 9. Here the CDR3 DNA reads TGTGCCATCAGCCCTATTCCGACTAGCGGGAACACCGGGGAGCTGTTTTTT. The encoded protein is CAISPIPTSGNTGELFF.

This CDR3 is CASSLAGLKEETQYF. DNA of the CDR3: TGCGCCAGCAGCTTGGCCGGATTAAAGGAAGAGACCCAGTACTTC. The genes are TRBV5-1 and TRBJ2-5; D ambiguous. The CDR3 runs 15 residues. The V end was cut by 0 bases, the J end by 3 bases, with 12 bases between. Looked up from germline, CDR1 is SGHRS and CDR2 is YFSETQ.

This clonotype was found a few times. V is TRBV9 and J is TRBJ2-3; 7 bases align to TRBD2. This CDR3 comprises 12 residues. Germline CDR1 reads SGDLS; CDR2 reads YYNGEE. V lost 3 bases and J lost 13; bases outside the gene matches: 8. The CDR3 nucleotides read TGTGCCAGCAGCGAAGGACTAGAAGTAAAGTATTTT. Its protein is CASSEGLEVKYF.

This clonotype was seen a handful of times. The chain employs TRBV4-1 and TRBJ1-2; D gene uncertain. The CDR3 spans 15 residues. The V end was cut by 1 base, the J end by 2 bases, with 11 bases between. The germline gives CDR1 MGHRA, CDR2 YSYEKL. The CDR3, as DNA: TGCGCCAGCAGCCAAGTTCGATCCGGGAACTATGGCTACACCTTC. This gives the protein CASSQVRSGNYGYTF.

This clonotype has more than one count but fewer than ten. This sequence joins TRBV2 and TRBJ1-1; D remains unclear. Trimming pared 11 bases from V and 5 bases from J, leaving 6 bases between. This CDR3 contains 9 residues. Germline V gene data show CDR1 as SNHLY and CDR2 as FYNNEI. The CDR3, as DNA: TGTGCCGTCGGGACTGAAGCTTTCTTT. It yields the protein CAVGTEAFF.

J is TRBJ2-3 and V is TRBV13, with D possibly matching TRBD2 (5 bases). Germline CDR1 PRHDT, CDR2 FYEKMQ (reference sequence). CDR3 length: 15 residues. V was shortened by 2 bases and J by 4 bases, with 13 bases between the two germline ends. The CDR3 DNA reads as TGTGCCAGCAGCTTAAGGGAGCCTGTCGCAGATACGCAGTATTTT. Translating gives CASSLREPVADTQYF.

The chain joins TRBV2 to TRBJ2-7; D is perhaps TRBD2 (5 bases). V dropped 4 bases and J dropped 6 bases, with 13 bases sitting between them. CDR3 length equals 13 residues. Germline V gene lookup returns CDR1 SNHLY and CDR2 FYNNEI. The CDR3 loop is CASSGPGIREQYF. DNA of the CDR3: TGTGCCAGCAGTGGGCCGGGGATACGCGAGCAGTACTTC.

The rearrangement uses TRBV6-5 and TRBJ2-2, with D unclear. Germline V gene sequence: CDR1 MNHEY, CDR2 SVGAGI. The length of the CDR3 is 16 residues. The V and J ends lost 0 bases and 0 bases respectively, with 8 bases between them. DNA for the CDR3: TGTGCCAGCAGTTACTCTCGAGCAGCGAACACCGGGGAGCTGTTTTTT. Encoded protein: CASSYSRAANTGELFF.

CDR3 sequence reads: CASSDDGAGHQETQYF. DNA for the CDR3: TGTGCCAGCAGTGATGATGGAGCGGGCCACCAAGAGACCCAGTACTTC. V gene TRBV25-1 combines with J gene TRBJ2-5, with a weak D call TRBD2 (6 bases). This CDR3 spans 16 amino acids. The V and J ends lost 3 bases and 0 bases respectively, with 14 bases between them. CDR1 and CDR2 from the germline V gene are MGHDK and SYGVNS.

This clonotype was recorded a few times. The CDR3 is CASCRTAYEQYF. The CDR3, as DNA: TGTGCCAGCTGTAGGACTGCCTACGAGCAGTACTTC. V and J are TRBV6-6 and TRBJ2-7; weak D call: TRBD2 (5 bases). Deletions cut 8 bases from V and 2 bases from J, with 10 bases between. The CDR3 loop spans 12 amino acids. Germline CDR1 is MNHNY and CDR2 is SVGAGI (reference sequence).